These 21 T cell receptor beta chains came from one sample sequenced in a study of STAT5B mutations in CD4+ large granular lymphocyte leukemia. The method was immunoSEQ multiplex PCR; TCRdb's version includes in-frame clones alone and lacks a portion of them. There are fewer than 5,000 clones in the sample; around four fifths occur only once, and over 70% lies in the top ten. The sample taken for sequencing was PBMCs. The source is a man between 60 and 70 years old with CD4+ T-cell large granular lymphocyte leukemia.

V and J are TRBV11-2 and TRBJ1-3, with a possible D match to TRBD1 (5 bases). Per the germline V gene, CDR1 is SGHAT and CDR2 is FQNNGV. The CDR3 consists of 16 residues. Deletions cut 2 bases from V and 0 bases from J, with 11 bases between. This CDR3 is CASSLRDGFSGNTIYF. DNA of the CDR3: TGTGCCAGCAGCTTAAGGGACGGATTCTCTGGAAACACCATATATTTT. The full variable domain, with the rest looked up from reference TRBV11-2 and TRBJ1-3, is EAGVAQSPRYKIIEKRQSVAFWCNPISGHATLYWYQQILGQGPKLLIQFQNNGVVDDSQLPKDRFSAERLKGVDSTLKIQPAKLEDSAVYLCASSLRDGFSGNTIYFGEGSWLTVV.

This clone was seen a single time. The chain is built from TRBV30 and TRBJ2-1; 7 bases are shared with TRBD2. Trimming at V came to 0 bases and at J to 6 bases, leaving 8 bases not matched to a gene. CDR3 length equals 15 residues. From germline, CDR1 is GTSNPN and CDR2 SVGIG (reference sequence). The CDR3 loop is CAWSVLAGVVNEQFF. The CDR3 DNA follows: TGTGCCTGGAGTGTACTCGCGGGGGTAGTCAATGAGCAGTTCTTC.

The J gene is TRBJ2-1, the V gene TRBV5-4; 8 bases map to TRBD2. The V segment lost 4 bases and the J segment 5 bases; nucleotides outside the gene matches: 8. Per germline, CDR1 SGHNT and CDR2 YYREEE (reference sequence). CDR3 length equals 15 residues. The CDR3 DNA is TGTGCCAGCAGCCTTATAGCGGGGCTAAACAATGAGCAGTTCTTC. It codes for CASSLIAGLNNEQFF.

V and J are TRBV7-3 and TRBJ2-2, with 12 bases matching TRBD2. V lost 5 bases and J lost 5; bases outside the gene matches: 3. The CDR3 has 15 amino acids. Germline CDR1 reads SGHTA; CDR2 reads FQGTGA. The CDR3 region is CASSPLAGGTGELFF. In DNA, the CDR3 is TGTGCCAGCAGCCCGCTAGCGGGGGGGACCGGGGAGCTGTTTTTT. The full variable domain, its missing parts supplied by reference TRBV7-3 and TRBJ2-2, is GAGVSQTPSNKVTEKGKYVELRCDPISGHTALYWYRQSLGQGPEFLIYFQGTGAADDSGLPNDRFFAVRPEGSVSTLKIQRTERGDSAVYLCASSPLAGGTGELFFGEGSRLTVL.

The CDR3 here is CASSYVGGSYEQYF. The CDR3 region has the DNA TGTGCCAGCAGTTACGTTGGCGGTTCCTACGAGCAGTACTTC. The chain has TRBV6-5 and TRBJ2-7; D is ambiguous. V was cut by 2 bases and J by 1 base, with 9 bases left in between. CDR1 is MNHEY, CDR2 SVGAGI, per germline. CDR3 length equals 14 residues.

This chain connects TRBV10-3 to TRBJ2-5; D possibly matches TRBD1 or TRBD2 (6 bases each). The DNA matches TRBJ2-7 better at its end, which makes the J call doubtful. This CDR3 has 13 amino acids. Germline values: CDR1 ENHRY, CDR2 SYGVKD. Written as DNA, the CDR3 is TGTGCCATCCTGAGGGGGGCCACCTACGAGCAGTACTTC. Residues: CAILRGATYEQYF.

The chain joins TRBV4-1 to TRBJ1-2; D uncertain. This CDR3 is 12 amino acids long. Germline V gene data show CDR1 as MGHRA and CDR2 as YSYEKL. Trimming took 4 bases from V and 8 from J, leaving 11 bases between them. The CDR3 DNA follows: TGCGCCAGCAGCCCCAATAACCTAGGCTACACCTTC. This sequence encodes CASSPNNLGYTF.

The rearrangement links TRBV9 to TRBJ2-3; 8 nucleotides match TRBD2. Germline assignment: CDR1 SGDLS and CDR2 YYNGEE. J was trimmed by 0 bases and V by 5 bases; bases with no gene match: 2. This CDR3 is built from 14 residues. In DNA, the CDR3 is TGTGCCAGCAGTGGACTAGCTAGCACAGATACGCAGTATTTT. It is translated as CASSGLASTDTQYF.

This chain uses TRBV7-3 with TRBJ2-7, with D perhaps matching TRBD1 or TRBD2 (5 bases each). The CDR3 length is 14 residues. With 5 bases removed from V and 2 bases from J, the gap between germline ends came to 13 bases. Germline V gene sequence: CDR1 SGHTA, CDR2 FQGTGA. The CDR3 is CASSPGDGAYEQYF. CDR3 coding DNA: TGTGCCAGCAGCCCCGGGGACGGCGCCTACGAGCAGTACTTC.

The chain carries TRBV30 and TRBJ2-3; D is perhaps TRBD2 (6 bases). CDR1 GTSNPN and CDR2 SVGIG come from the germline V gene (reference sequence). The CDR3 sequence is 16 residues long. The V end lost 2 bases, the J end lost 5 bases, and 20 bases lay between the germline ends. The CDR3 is CAWSRVAVSLRDTQYF. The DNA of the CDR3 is TGTGCCTGGAGTAGAGTAGCGGTTTCTCTCCGAGATACGCAGTATTTT.

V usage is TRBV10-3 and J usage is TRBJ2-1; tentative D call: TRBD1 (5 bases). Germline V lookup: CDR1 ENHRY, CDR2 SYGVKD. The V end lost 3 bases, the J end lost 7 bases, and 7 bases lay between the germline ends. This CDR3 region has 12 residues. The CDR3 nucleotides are TGTGCCATCAGTGAACAGGTAAATGAGCAGTTCTTC. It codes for CAISEQVNEQFF.

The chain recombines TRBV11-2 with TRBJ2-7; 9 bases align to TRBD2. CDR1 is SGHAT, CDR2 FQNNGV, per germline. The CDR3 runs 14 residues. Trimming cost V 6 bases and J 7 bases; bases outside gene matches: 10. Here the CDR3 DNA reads TGTGCCAGCAGAACCGCGGGGGGGCCGGGTGAGCAGTACTTC. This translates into CASRTAGGPGEQYF.

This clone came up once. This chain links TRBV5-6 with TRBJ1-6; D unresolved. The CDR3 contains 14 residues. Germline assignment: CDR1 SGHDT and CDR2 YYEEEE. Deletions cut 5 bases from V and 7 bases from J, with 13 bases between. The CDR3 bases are TGTGCCAGCAGGGGAGAGGGAAACAATTCACCCCTCCACTTT. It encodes CASRGEGNNSPLHF.

CDR3 protein: CASSIDGDTQYF. CDR3 sequence (DNA): TGTGCCAGTAGTATAGACGGGGATACGCAGTATTTT. The chain employs TRBV19 and TRBJ2-3, with D uncertain. The CDR3 has 12 residues. Trimming stripped 0 bases from V and 6 bases from J, with 4 bases between. In germline, CDR1 is LNHDA, CDR2 SQIVND (reference sequence).

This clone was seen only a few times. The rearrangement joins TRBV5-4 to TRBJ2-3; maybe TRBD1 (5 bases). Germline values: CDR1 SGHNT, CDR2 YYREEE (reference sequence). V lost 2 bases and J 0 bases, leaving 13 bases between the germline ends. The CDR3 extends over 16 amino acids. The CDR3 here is CASSFGVGDSTDTQYF. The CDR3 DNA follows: TGTGCCAGCAGCTTTGGGGTAGGGGATAGCACAGATACGCAGTATTTT. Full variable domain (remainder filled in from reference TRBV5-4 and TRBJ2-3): ETGVTQSPTHLIKTRGQQVTLRCSSQSGHNTVSWYQQALGQGPQFIFQYYREEENGRGNFPPRFSGLQFPNYSSELNVNALELDDSALYLCASSFGVGDSTDTQYFGPGTRLTVL.

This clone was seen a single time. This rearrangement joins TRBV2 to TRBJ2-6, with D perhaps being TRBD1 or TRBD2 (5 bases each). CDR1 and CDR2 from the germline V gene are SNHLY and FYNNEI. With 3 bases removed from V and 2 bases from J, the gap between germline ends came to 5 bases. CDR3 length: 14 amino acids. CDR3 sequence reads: CASSEGAGANVLTF. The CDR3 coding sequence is TGTGCCAGCAGTGAGGGGGCTGGGGCCAACGTCCTGACTTTC. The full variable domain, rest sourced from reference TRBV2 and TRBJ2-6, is EPEVTQTPSHQVTQMGQEVILRCVPISNHLYFYWYRQILGQKVEFLVSFYNNEISEKSEIFDDQFSVERPDGSNFTLKIRSTKLEDSAMYFCASSEGAGANVLTFGAGSRLTVL.

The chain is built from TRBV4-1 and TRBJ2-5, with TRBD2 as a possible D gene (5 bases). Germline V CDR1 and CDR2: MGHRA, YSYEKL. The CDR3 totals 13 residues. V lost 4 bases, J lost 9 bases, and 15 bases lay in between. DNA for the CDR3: TGCGCCAGCAGCCCGGGCAGTAACGGGGCCCAGTACTTC. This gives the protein CASSPGSNGAQYF.

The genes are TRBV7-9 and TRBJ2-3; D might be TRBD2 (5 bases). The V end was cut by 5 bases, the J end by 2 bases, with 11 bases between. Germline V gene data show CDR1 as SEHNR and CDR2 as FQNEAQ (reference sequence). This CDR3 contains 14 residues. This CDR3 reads CASSPLASTDTQYF. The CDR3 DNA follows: TGTGCCAGCAGCCCTCTAGCTTCCACAGATACGCAGTATTTT.

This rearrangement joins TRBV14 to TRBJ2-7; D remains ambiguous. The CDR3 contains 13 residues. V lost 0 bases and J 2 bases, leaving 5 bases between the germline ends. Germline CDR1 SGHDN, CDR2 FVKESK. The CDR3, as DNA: TGTGCCAGCAGCCAAGAACAGACCTACGAGCAGTACTTC. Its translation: CASSQEQTYEQYF.

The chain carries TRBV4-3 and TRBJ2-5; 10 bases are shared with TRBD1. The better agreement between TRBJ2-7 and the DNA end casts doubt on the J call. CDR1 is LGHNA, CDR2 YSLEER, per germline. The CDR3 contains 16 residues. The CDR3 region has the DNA TGCGCCAGCAGCCAACAACCGGGACAGGGGAATTACGAGCAGTACTTC. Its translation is CASSQQPGQGNYEQYF.

The CDR3 nucleotides are TGTGCCTGGAGTGTACTACAGGAAGCTTTCTTT. The encoded protein is CAWSVLQEAFF. The rearrangement links TRBV30 to TRBJ1-1; D is undetermined. The CDR3 runs 11 residues. CDR1 and CDR2 (germline): GTSNPN, SVGIG (reference sequence). Trimming pared 0 bases from V and 8 bases from J, leaving 7 bases between.